This T cell receptor beta chain was captured in a study of vaccination and CD4 T cells after COVID-19. Study as a whole: At a median around 65 days (range 14 to 241) after dose two, post-vaccine samples were obtained.

This clonotype came up a few times. Its specificity is not known. The Oncomine TCR Beta short-read assay generated sequence data from the DNA of cultured CD4+ T cells. It was from cultured CD4+ T cells that genomic DNA was extracted. In TCRdb, the PCR reads were re-called with MiXCR into one record per CDR3 protein. The table lists approximately 9,500 distinct CDR3 sequences, roughly 25% of them singletons, with 46% in the top ten. Treatment of the sample: roughly 11-day PBMC culture with coronavirus spike peptide pools or control peptides (ViraFEST assay). Germline V gene sequence: CDR1 MNHNS, CDR2 SASEGT. The CDR3 is 12 residues long. With 5 bases removed from V and 6 bases from J, the gap between germline ends came to 5 bases.

V gene TRBV6-1 combines with J gene TRBJ1-6; D unresolved. The TCR sequence derives from a human donor who received a COVID-19 vaccine. The specimen was CD4+ T cells from blood, cultured in vitro, collected before SARS-CoV-2 vaccination. CDR3 nucleotide sequence: TGTGCCAGCAGTCTGAGTAATTCACCCCTCCACTTT. This gives the protein CASSLSNSPLHF.